This entry concerns a single TCR beta chain. Germline assignment: CDR1 SGHTS and CDR2 YDEGEE. The V gene lost 6 bases and the J gene lost 8 bases, with 11 bases spanning the gap. The CDR3 extends over 11 amino acids. The data were obtained in a study of blood T cell repertoires in COVID-19. Looking at the study overall: Some COVID-19 samples were acute and others convalescent; all came from the United States, Italy and Spain. PBMCs, B-cell-depleted T cells, or T cells were the source of the cDNA or gDNA that made up the material.

Produced via immunoSEQ multiplex PCR; TCRdb's table is partial and in-frame only. The repertoire holds 450,000 to 500,000 clones, approximately 85% seen once, with approximately 3.4% in the top ten. This TCR was sampled from a human donor in a cohort sampled during active COVID-19. The J gene is TRBJ1-1, the V gene TRBV5-8, with D unclear. The specimen sequenced was peripheral blood. The CDR3 sequence: CASTSWEEAFF. CDR3 DNA: TGTGCCAGCACCTCATGGGAGGAAGCTTTCTTT.